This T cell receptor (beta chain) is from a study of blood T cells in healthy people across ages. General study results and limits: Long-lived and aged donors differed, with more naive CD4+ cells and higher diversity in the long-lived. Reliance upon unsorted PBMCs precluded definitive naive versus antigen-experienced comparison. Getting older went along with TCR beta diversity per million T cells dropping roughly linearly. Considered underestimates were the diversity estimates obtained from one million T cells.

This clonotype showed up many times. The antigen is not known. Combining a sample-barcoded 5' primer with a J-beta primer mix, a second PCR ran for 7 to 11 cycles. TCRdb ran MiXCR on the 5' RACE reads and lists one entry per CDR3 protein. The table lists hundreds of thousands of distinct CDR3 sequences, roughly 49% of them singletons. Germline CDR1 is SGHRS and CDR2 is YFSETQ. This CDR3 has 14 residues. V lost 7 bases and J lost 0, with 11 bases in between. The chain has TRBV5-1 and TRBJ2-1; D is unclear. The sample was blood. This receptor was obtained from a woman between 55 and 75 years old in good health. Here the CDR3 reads CASQDLPSYNEQFF. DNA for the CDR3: TGCGCCAGCCAAGACTTACCCTCCTACAATGAGCAGTTCTTC.